These T cell receptor beta chains were read from a single sample in a study of blood T cell repertoires in COVID-19. Here immunoSEQ multiplex PCR was the method, and the copy in TCRdb shows in-frame clones only, minus some. This table has a few hundred thousand clones, around 82% appearing once. Sequencing was carried out using peripheral blood. Receptor source: a woman aged 50 to 60 with acute or convalescent COVID-19. Both conserved end residues are part of each CDR3. The D gene is left open where the match is weak. Where a row states a size, it is once, few, many or the class of an expanded clone; other rows omit it.

d_call: TRBD2; clone_size: .; j_call: TRBJ2-1; v_call: TRBV11-3; cdr3_aa: CASSSTSAWNNEQFF; cdr3_nt: TGTGCCAGCAGCTCGACTAGCGCATGGAACAATGAGCAGTTCTTC
d_call: TRBD1; clone_size: .; j_call: TRBJ2-3; v_call: TRBV5-1; cdr3_aa: CASSLGQGSDTQYF; cdr3_nt: TGCGCCAGCAGCCTCGGACAGGGGTCAGATACGCAGTATTTT
d_call: TRBD2; clone_size: few; j_call: TRBJ2-3; v_call: TRBV7-3; cdr3_aa: CASSSSGTPDTQYF; cdr3_nt: TGTGCCAGCTCGTCGAGCGGGACCCCAGATACGCAGTATTTT
d_call: TRBD1; clone_size: few; j_call: TRBJ2-1; v_call: TRBV6-6; cdr3_aa: CASSRDRAGYNEQFF; cdr3_nt: TGTGCCAGCAGTCGAGACAGGGCGGGCTACAATGAGCAGTTCTTC
d_call: .; clone_size: .; j_call: TRBJ2-2; v_call: TRBV5-4; cdr3_aa: CASSPATARDTGELFF; cdr3_nt: TGTGCCAGCAGCCCAGCGACGGCCAGGGACACCGGGGAGCTGTTTTTT
d_call: .; clone_size: .; j_call: TRBJ1-1; v_call: TRBV25-1; cdr3_aa: CASSESEGVGTEAFF; cdr3_nt: TGTGCCAGCAGTGAATCTGAGGGGGTGGGGACTGAAGCTTTCTTT
d_call: .; clone_size: once; j_call: TRBJ1-2; v_call: TRBV6-2/TRBV6-3; cdr3_aa: CASSYSIPRGYGYTF; cdr3_nt: TGTGCCAGCAGTTACTCAATACCTCGGGGCTATGGCTACACCTTC
d_call: .; clone_size: .; j_call: TRBJ1-6; v_call: TRBV18; cdr3_aa: CASSPELEFNSPLHF; cdr3_nt: TGTGCCAGCTCACCTGAGCTGGAGTTTAATTCACCCCTCCACTTT
d_call: TRBD1; clone_size: .; j_call: TRBJ1-1; v_call: TRBV6-5; cdr3_aa: CASRDRGLAEAFF; cdr3_nt: TGTGCCAGCAGGGACAGGGGGCTTGCTGAAGCTTTCTTT
d_call: .; clone_size: many; j_call: TRBJ1-2; v_call: TRBV12-3/TRBV12-4; cdr3_aa: CASSAGTFRGYTF; cdr3_nt: TGTGCCAGCAGTGCCGGGACTTTCCGTGGCTACACCTTC
d_call: .; clone_size: .; j_call: TRBJ1-3; v_call: TRBV2; cdr3_aa: CASSEQGNTIYF; cdr3_nt: TGTGCCAGCAGTGAACAGGGAAACACCATATATTTT
d_call: TRBD1; clone_size: .; j_call: TRBJ2-6; v_call: TRBV2; cdr3_aa: CASSSGQGSGANVLTF; cdr3_nt: TGTGCCAGCAGTTCGGGACAGGGATCTGGGGCCAACGTCCTGACTTTC
d_call: .; clone_size: .; j_call: TRBJ2-1; v_call: TRBV29-1; cdr3_aa: CSASPLQVYNEQFF; cdr3_nt: TGCAGCGCGTCCCCACTACAGGTCTACAATGAGCAGTTCTTC
d_call: .; clone_size: once; j_call: TRBJ2-6; v_call: TRBV7-2; cdr3_aa: CASSPSYYSGANVLTF; cdr3_nt: TGTGCCAGCAGCCCGTCGTACTACTCTGGGGCCAACGTCCTGACTTTC
d_call: TRBD1; clone_size: .; j_call: TRBJ2-4; v_call: TRBV4-3; cdr3_aa: CASSPVTGPKNIQYF; cdr3_nt: TGCGCCAGCAGCCCCGTGACAGGGCCCAAAAACATTCAGTACTTC